This passage covers 14 T cell receptor beta chains from one sample sequenced in a study of OX40 agonist ivuxolimab in advanced cancers. The library was generated by the immunoSEQ multiplex PCR assay. Not all clones reach the TCRdb copy of this immuneACCESS table, which keeps in-frame sequences only. Checked studies attribute under half of the gap to unresolved V genes and leave the rest unexplained. In all, the sample holds some 70,000 clones, and approximately 90% of those were seen once. Around 2.3% of the sample goes to the ten largest clones. The specimen comprised CD4+ or CD8+ T cells sorted from blood, sampled in a trial of the OX40 agonist ivuxolimab. The receptor source for this set is an adult with an advanced solid tumor such as melanoma, head and neck, liver or kidney cancer.

For this clone: An end of the junction differs from the germline gene, which may be a read error. The V call is TRBV7-2, the J call TRBJ2-7; 11 nucleotides line up with TRBD2. The germline CDR1 and CDR2 sequences are SGHTA and FQGNSA. The CDR3 is 16 amino acids. CDR3 loop: CASSSLAGGASHEQYF. For the CDR3, the DNA is TGTGCCAGCAGCTCATTAGCGGGAGGGGCCTCCCACGAGCAGTACTTC.

V gene TRBV28 combines with J gene TRBJ1-4; the match to TRBD1 covers 9 bases. Germline trimming cut 5 bases from V and 13 bases from J; bases unmatched to any gene: 17. This CDR3 has 16 residues. CDR1 and CDR2 (germline): MDHEN, SYDVKM. For the CDR3, the DNA is TGTGCCAGCAGTACCGGGACAGGGAAGGGGGGTTTAGCACTGTTTTTT. Its protein is CASSTGTGKGGLALFF.

The rearrangement joins TRBV6-6 to TRBJ2-1; 13 nucleotides align to TRBD2. V lost 7 bases and J lost 7; bases outside the gene matches: 7. Looked up from germline, CDR1 is MNHNY and CDR2 is SVGAGI (reference sequence). This CDR3 spans 15 amino acids. The CDR3 is CASIGTSGTWNEQFF. The CDR3 DNA sequence: TGTGCCAGCATAGGGACTAGCGGGACTTGGAATGAGCAGTTCTTC.

This chain joins TRBV28 and TRBJ2-2; D perhaps matches TRBD2 (7 bases). Germline V gives CDR1 MDHEN, CDR2 SYDVKM. V shed 7 bases and J shed 6 bases, with 18 bases lying between them. This CDR3 region has 15 residues. The CDR3 spells CASIIGGAYSGELFF. CDR3 nucleotides: TGTGCCAGCATTATAGGGGGGGCCTACTCCGGGGAGCTGTTTTTT. Using reference TRBV28 and TRBJ2-2 for the parts outside the CDR3, the full variable domain is DVKVTQSSRYLVKRTGEKVFLECVQDMDHENMFWYRQDPGLGLRLIYFSYDVKMKEKGDIPEGYSVSREKKERFSLILESASTNQTSMYLCASIIGGAYSGELFFGEGSRLTVL.

The chain is built from TRBV11-3 and TRBJ1-6; possible D gene TRBD1, 5 bases. This CDR3 contains 18 residues. The germline V gene encodes CDR1 SGHNT and CDR2 YENEEA. Trimming took off 2 bases at V and 0 bases at J, with 14 bases between the two ends. The CDR3 loop is CASSLTAGESSYNSPLHF. In DNA, the CDR3 is TGTGCCAGCAGCTTAACAGCGGGGGAGAGCTCCTATAATTCACCCCTCCACTTT.

J is TRBJ2-7 and V is TRBV6-1, with TRBD1 as a possible D gene (6 bases). The V end was cut by 6 bases, the J end by 0 bases, with 9 bases between. The germline gives CDR1 MNHNS, CDR2 SASEGT. The CDR3 consists of 13 residues. The CDR3 protein is CASSRTVSYEQYF. CDR3 sequence (DNA): TGTGCCAGCAGCCGGACAGTCTCCTACGAGCAGTACTTC.

This clone was found a few times. The V call is TRBV29-1, the J call TRBJ1-1; D not resolved. Germline V gives CDR1 SQVTM, CDR2 ANQGSEA. V lost 5 bases and J 1 base, leaving 8 bases between the germline ends. The length of the CDR3 is 12 residues. Here the CDR3 reads CSVRNRNTEAFF. In nucleotides, the CDR3 is TGCAGCGTTAGGAACAGGAACACTGAAGCTTTCTTT.

This clone has just one count. The V gene is TRBV28, the J gene TRBJ2-3; D is perhaps TRBD1 or TRBD2 (5 bases each). This CDR3 spans 18 amino acids. V was clipped by 4 bases and J by 2 bases, with 22 bases between them. From germline, CDR1 is MDHEN and CDR2 SYDVKM. The CDR3 is CASSYSGTGPIFTDTQYF. The DNA for the CDR3 is TGTGCCAGCAGTTATTCCGGGACGGGACCCATCTTCACAGATACGCAGTATTTT.

The chain employs TRBV6-5 and TRBJ1-5; no definite D call. Trimming took 5 bases from V and 6 from J, leaving 11 bases between them. CDR3 length: 13 amino acids. Per germline, CDR1 MNHEY and CDR2 SVGAGI. CDR3 in amino acids: CASSPLPGQPQHF. The CDR3 coding sequence is TGTGCCAGCAGTCCCTTACCGGGTCAGCCCCAGCATTTT.

The V call is TRBV2, the J call TRBJ2-2; D is uncertain. The CDR3 is 16 amino acids. The V gene's germline CDR1 is SNHLY and CDR2 FYNNEI. V gave up 4 bases and J gave up 1 base, with 13 bases separating them. This CDR3 is CASSVEGQKNTGELFF. In DNA, the CDR3 is TGTGCCAGCAGTGTTGAAGGGCAAAAGAACACCGGGGAGCTGTTTTTT. The variable domain in full, completed from reference TRBV2 and TRBJ2-2, reads EPEVTQTPSHQVTQMGQEVILRCVPISNHLYFYWYRQILGQKVEFLVSFYNNEISEKSEIFDDQFSVERPDGSNFTLKIRSTKLEDSAMYFCASSVEGQKNTGELFFGEGSRLTVL.

The rearrangement links TRBV5-1 to TRBJ2-5, with TRBD2 identical over 8 bases. Germline V gives CDR1 SGHRS, CDR2 YFSETQ. Trimming removed 0 bases from V and 5 bases from J; junction bases left unmatched: 9. This CDR3 is built from 16 residues. CDR3 in amino acids: CASSLAGGGQTETQYF. Here the CDR3 DNA reads TGCGCCAGCAGCTTGGCCGGCGGGGGGCAGACGGAGACCCAGTACTTC.

The rearrangement links TRBV28 to TRBJ2-5; 12 nucleotides match TRBD2. Germline CDR1 MDHEN, CDR2 SYDVKM. The CDR3 is made up of 17 amino acids. The J segment lost 11 bases and the V segment lost 0 bases, leaving 13 bases of the junction unmatched. CDR3 coding DNA: TGTGCCAGCAGTTTATGGGTCCTAGCGGGAGGGCCGGGGGAGCAGTACTTC. Its protein is CASSLWVLAGGPGEQYF.

The J gene is TRBJ1-2, the V gene TRBV29-1; D is unclear. The CDR3 length is 12 residues. Germline V gene lookup returns CDR1 SQVTM and CDR2 ANQGSEA. Trimming removed 3 bases at V and 3 bases at J, with 8 bases between. CDR3 nucleotides: TGCAGCGTTGACGGCCCGTACTATGGCTACACCTTC. Its translation: CSVDGPYYGYTF. Full variable domain (missing parts from reference TRBV29-1 and TRBJ1-2): SAVISQKPSRDICQRGTSLTIQCQVDSQVTMMFWYRQQPGQSLTLIATANQGSEATYESGFVIDKFPISRPNLTFSTLTVSNMSPEDSSIYLCSVDGPYYGYTFGSGTRLTVV.

This chain uses TRBV11-3 with TRBJ2-7; 9 positions agree with TRBD1. Germline trimming cut 0 bases from V and 2 bases from J; bases unmatched to any gene: 2. Germline lookup yields CDR1 SGHNT and CDR2 YENEEA. The CDR3 covers 15 residues. In DNA, the CDR3 is TGTGCCAGCAGCTTAGAGGGACAGGGACCCTACGAGCAGTACTTC. It specifies CASSLEGQGPYEQYF.